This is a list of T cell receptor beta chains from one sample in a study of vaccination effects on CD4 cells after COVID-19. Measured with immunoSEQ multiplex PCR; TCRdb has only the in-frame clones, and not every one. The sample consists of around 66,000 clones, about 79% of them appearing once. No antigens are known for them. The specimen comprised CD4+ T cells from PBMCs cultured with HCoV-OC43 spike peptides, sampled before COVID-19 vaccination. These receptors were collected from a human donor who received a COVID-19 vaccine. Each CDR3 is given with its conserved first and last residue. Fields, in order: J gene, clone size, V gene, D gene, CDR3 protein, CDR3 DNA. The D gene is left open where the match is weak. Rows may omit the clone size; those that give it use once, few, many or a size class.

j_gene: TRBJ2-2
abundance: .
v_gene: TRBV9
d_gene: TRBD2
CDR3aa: CASSVGSGGNTGELFF
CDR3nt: TGTGCCAGCAGCGTAGGTAGCGGGGGGAACACCGGGGAGCTGTTTTTT

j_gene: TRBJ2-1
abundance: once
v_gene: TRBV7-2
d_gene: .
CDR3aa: CASRVGNSYNEQFF
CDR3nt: TGTGCCAGCAGGGTCGGGAACTCCTACAATGAGCAGTTCTTC

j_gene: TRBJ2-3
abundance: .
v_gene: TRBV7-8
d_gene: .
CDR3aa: CASSLTGDGPQYF
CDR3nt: TGTGCCAGCAGCCTCACGGGCGACGGACCGCAGTATTTT

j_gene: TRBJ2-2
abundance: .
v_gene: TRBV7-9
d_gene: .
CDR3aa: CASSSKVAGAPGELFF
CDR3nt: TGTGCCAGCAGCTCAAAGGTTGCCGGGGCCCCCGGGGAGCTGTTTTTT

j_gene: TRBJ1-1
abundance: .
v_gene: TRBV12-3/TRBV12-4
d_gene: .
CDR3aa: CASSTQGNTEAFF
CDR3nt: TGTGCCAGCAGTACACAGGGGAACACTGAAGCTTTCTTT

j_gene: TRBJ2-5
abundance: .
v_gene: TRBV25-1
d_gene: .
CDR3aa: CASSDRGGVETQYF
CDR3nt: TGTGCCAGCAGTGACAGGGGAGGGGTGGAGACCCAGTACTTC

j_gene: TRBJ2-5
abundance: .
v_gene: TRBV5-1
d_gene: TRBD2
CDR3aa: CASSLGGLAGDKYQETQYF
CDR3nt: TGCGCCAGCAGCTTGGGCGGACTAGCGGGGGACAAGTACCAAGAGACCCAGTACTTC

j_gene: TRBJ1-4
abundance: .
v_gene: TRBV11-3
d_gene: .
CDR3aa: CASSSIQSLNEKLFF
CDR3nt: TGTGCCAGCAGCTCCATCCAATCATTGAATGAAAAACTGTTTTTT

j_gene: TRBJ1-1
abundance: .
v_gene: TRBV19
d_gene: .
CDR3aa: CASTLSMNTEAFF
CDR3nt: TGTGCCAGTACCCTATCCATGAACACTGAAGCTTTCTTT

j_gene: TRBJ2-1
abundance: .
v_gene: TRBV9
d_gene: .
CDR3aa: CASSSTSSYNEQFF
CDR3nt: TGTGCCAGCAGCTCGACGAGCTCCTACAATGAGCAGTTCTTC

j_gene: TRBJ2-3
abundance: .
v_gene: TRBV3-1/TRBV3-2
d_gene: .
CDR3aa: CASSQLRGTADTQYF
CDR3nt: TGTGCCAGCAGCCAACTCAGGGGCACGGCAGATACGCAGTATTTT

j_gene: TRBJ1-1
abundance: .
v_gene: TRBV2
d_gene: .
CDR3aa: CASSDLFPNKDTEAFF
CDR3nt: TGTGCCAGCAGTGACTTGTTCCCGAACAAGGACACTGAAGCTTTCTTT

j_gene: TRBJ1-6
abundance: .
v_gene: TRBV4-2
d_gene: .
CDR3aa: CASSQEFAYGRDNSPLHF
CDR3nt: TGTGCCAGCAGCCAAGAATTTGCTTATGGCAGGGATAATTCACCCCTCCACTTT

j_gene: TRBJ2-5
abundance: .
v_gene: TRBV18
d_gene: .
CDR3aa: CASSPRTSGQETQYF
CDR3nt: TGTGCCAGCTCACCAAGAACCAGCGGTCAAGAGACCCAGTACTTC

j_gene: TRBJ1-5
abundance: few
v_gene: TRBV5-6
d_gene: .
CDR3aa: CASSLAWQGNNQPQHF
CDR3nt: TGTGCCAGCAGCTTGGCCTGGCAGGGGAACAATCAGCCCCAGCATTTT

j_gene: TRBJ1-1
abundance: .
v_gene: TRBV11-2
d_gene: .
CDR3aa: CASSLGGTNTEAFF
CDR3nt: TGTGCCAGCAGCTTGGGGGGCACCAACACTGAAGCTTTCTTT

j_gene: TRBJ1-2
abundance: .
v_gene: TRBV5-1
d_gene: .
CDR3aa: CASSFPGLAGYTF
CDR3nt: TGCGCCAGCAGCTTCCCGGGCCTGGCTGGCTACACCTTC

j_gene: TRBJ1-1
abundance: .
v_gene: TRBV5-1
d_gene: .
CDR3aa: CASSFVAASNTEAFF
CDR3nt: TGCGCCAGCAGCTTCGTTGCGGCGTCGAACACTGAAGCTTTCTTT

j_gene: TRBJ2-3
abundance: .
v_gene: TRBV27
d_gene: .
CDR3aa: CASSLTRQKGDTQYF
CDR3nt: TGTGCCAGCAGTTTAACGCGACAGAAAGGGGATACGCAGTATTTT

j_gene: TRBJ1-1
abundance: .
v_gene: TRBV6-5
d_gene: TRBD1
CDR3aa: CASSRAGTGGTEAFF
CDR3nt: TGTGCCAGCAGCCGGGCCGGGACAGGGGGCACTGAAGCTTTCTTT

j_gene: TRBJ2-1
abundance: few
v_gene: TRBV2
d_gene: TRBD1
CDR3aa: CAGRQGAINEQFF
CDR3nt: TGTGCCGGCAGACAGGGGGCGATAAATGAGCAGTTCTTC

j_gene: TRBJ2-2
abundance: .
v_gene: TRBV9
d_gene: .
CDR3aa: CASSVAGPTGELFF
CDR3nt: TGTGCCAGCAGCGTGGCGGGGCCCACCGGGGAGCTGTTTTTT

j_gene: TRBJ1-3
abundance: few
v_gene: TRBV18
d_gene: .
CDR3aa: CASSSGGSGNTIYF
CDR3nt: TGTGCCAGCTCTTCCGGAGGGTCTGGAAACACCATATATTTT

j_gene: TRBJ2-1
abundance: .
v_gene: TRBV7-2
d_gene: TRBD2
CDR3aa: CASSFGGGTHNEQFF
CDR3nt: TGTGCCAGCAGCTTCGGCGGGGGGACACACAATGAGCAGTTCTTC

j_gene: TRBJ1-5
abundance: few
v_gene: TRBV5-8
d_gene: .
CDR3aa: CASSAPNRVSNQPQHF
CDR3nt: TGTGCCAGCAGCGCCCCTAACAGGGTTAGCAATCAGCCCCAGCATTTT

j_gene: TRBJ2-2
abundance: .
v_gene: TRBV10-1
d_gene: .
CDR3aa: CASSESTSHTGELFF
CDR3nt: TGCGCCAGCAGTGAGTCTACTAGCCACACCGGGGAGCTGTTTTTT